The present T cell receptor beta chain was sequenced within a study of identical twins. There are many counts of this clonotype. One entry per CDR3 protein, called by TCRdb with MiXCR from the 5' RACE reads. The table includes about 700,000 distinct CDR3 sequences, 8% to 9% detected once. The germline CDR1 and CDR2 sequences are SGHTA and FQGTGA. The CDR3 spans 14 residues. V shed 2 bases and J shed 3 bases, with 10 bases lying between them. These sequences were also reported in another study, on yellow fever vaccine responses in identical twins. From that paper: Twins reportedly appeared to share part of their vaccine T cell response while keeping part individual.

Sequencing input: PBMCs. The clonotype comes from a woman under 30 in good health. The V call is TRBV7-3, the J call TRBJ2-5; the D gene could be TRBD1 or TRBD2 (5 bases each). The CDR3 DNA is TGTGCCAGCAGCTTACTTGGGGGAGAAGAGACCCAGTACTTC. Residues: CASSLLGGEETQYF.